This T cell receptor (beta chain) came from a study of Graves' ophthalmopathy and Graves' hyperthyroidism. RNA served as the template for amplifying TCR beta CDR3 regions. RT-PCR with HTBI primers came first, then second-round multiplex PCR. One entry per CDR3 protein, called by TCRdb with MiXCR from the multiplex PCR reads. The sample consists of roughly 500,000 distinct CDR3 sequences, under 15% of them appearing once. This clonotype has a count of ten or more. Germline CDR1 reads MNHEY; CDR2 reads SVGAGI. The CDR3 has 14 amino acids. V was trimmed by 7 bases and J by 8 bases, leaving 20 bases between them.

V is TRBV6-5 and J is TRBJ1-2; tentative D call: TRBD1 (5 bases). The sequenced sample consisted of blood. The TCR comes from a woman aged 30 to 39 with Graves' ophthalmopathy. The CDR3 DNA follows: TGTGCCAGCAAGAATTTGGGGGAGTCGAGAGGCTACACCTTC. Translation: CASKNLGESRGYTF.